Following are 14 T cell receptor beta chains from one sample sequenced in a study of neurological immune-mediated disorders. TCRdb called the 5' RACE reads again in MiXCR, with one record for every CDR3 protein. Among around 60,000 distinct CDR3 sequences listed, 3% to 4% were seen once. The sequencing sample was made of PBMCs. Source of these receptors: a woman aged 55-70 years with multiple sclerosis.

This clonotype was seen many times. This CDR3 reads CASSQDGFYEQYF. In DNA, the CDR3 is TGCGCCAGCAGCCAAGACGGGTTCTACGAGCAGTACTTC. The V and J genes are TRBV4-1 and TRBJ2-7, with D hard to call. V shed 0 bases and J shed 3 bases, with 6 bases lying between them. The CDR3 has 13 residues. Germline assignment: CDR1 MGHRA and CDR2 YSYEKL.

This clonotype was counted many times. The rearrangement uses TRBV5-1 and TRBJ1-1; maybe TRBD1 (6 bases). The CDR3 has 13 amino acids. Per the germline V gene, CDR1 is SGHRS and CDR2 is YFSETQ. Trimming removed 2 bases from V and 4 bases from J, with 9 bases in between. The CDR3 sequence is CASSFRGRTEAFF. The CDR3 DNA sequence: TGCGCCAGCAGCTTCAGGGGTCGCACTGAAGCTTTCTTT. The full variable domain, completed using reference TRBV5-1 and TRBJ1-1, is KAGVTQTPRYLIKTRGQQVTLSCSPISGHRSVSWYQQTPGQGLQFLFEYFSETQRNKGNFPGRFSGRQFSNSRSEMNVSTLELGDSALYLCASSFRGRTEAFFGQGTRLTVV.

Many counts were recorded for this clonotype. This chain connects TRBV5-1 to TRBJ2-1; 10 bases map to TRBD2. Germline-derived CDR1 and CDR2 are SGHRS and YFSETQ. Trimming removed 1 base from V and 5 bases from J; junction bases left unmatched: 3. There are 15 residues in the CDR3. In DNA, the CDR3 is TGCGCCAGCAGCTTGAAACTAGCGGGGAACAATGAGCAGTTCTTC. This sequence encodes CASSLKLAGNNEQFF.

This clonotype has a handful of counts. A much larger clone lies a single base off, so this may be a read error. The V call is TRBV10-1, the J call TRBJ2-3; D remains ambiguous. V lost 5 bases, J lost 2 bases, and 11 bases lay in between. The CDR3 runs 14 residues. Germline loops: CDR1 WNHNN, CDR2 SYGVQD (reference sequence). CDR3 sequence (DNA): TGCGCCAGCAGTCCCAACGGGCCCACAGATACGCAGTATTTT. This encodes CASSPNGPTDTQYF.

The sample holds many counts of this clonotype. Written as DNA, the CDR3 is TGTGCCACCAGCAGAGTCTACACCGGGGAGCTGTTTTTT. It translates to CATSRVYTGELFF. This rearrangement joins TRBV15 to TRBJ2-2; D uncertain. In germline, CDR1 is LNHNV, CDR2 YYDKDF (reference sequence). The CDR3 extends over 13 amino acids. The V end lost 1 base, the J end lost 3 bases, and 3 bases lay between the germline ends.

This clonotype occurred many times. The chain recombines TRBV2 with TRBJ2-5; possibly TRBD1 for D (6 bases). The CDR3 covers 15 residues. V gave up 7 bases and J gave up 4 bases, with 19 bases separating them. CDR1 and CDR2 (germline): SNHLY, FYNNEI. CDR3 in DNA: TGTGCCAGCACAGCGCAGGGGAACGTGGGAGAGACCCAGTACTTC. This translates into CASTAQGNVGETQYF.

The sample holds many counts of this clonotype. The chain couples TRBV7-2 to TRBJ1-4; 11 bases match TRBD1. Germline V CDR1 and CDR2: SGHTA, FQGNSA. The CDR3 consists of 14 residues. The junction had 2 bases not matched to a gene; V was cut back by 5 bases and J by 6 bases. Written as DNA, the CDR3 is TGTGCCAGCAGCCGGGACAGGGGGGATGAAAAACTGTTTTTT. This translates into CASSRDRGDEKLFF.

This clonotype was counted at least ten times. The chain recombines TRBV28 with TRBJ2-7; D is unresolved. The V end lost 6 bases, the J end lost 1 base, and 16 bases lay between the germline ends. Germline CDR1 and CDR2: MDHEN and SYDVKM. CDR3 size: 15 residues. CDR3 in amino acids: CASSPPGSMSYEQYF. Written as DNA, the CDR3 is TGTGCCAGCAGCCCACCGGGTAGTATGTCCTACGAGCAGTACTTC. The full variable domain, in which reference TRBV28 and TRBJ2-7 provide the parts outside the CDR3, is DVKVTQSSRYLVKRTGEKVFLECVQDMDHENMFWYRQDPGLGLRLIYFSYDVKMKEKGDIPEGYSVSREKKERFSLILESASTNQTSMYLCASSPPGSMSYEQYFGPGTRLTVT.

The chain employs TRBV6-4 and TRBJ2-6; D is unresolved. Germline V gene lookup returns CDR1 MRHNA and CDR2 SNTAGT. V lost 6 bases, J lost 4 bases, and 10 bases lay in between. CDR3 length: 14 residues. The CDR3 nucleotides are TGTGCCAGCAGCGAAACTGGCGGGGCCAACGTCCTGACTTTC. It encodes CASSETGGANVLTF.

In its sample, this clonotype was seen many times. This chain uses TRBV5-1 with TRBJ2-1; 10 bases fit TRBD1. There are 15 residues in the CDR3. Germline V gene sequence: CDR1 SGHRS, CDR2 YFSETQ. The trim removed 5 bases at V and 2 bases at J, leaving 4 bases unmatched. DNA for the CDR3: TGCGCCAGCAGACCGGGGACAGGGGCCTACAATGAGCAGTTCTTC. The encoded protein is CASRPGTGAYNEQFF. Variable domain in full (rest from reference TRBV5-1 and TRBJ2-1): KAGVTQTPRYLIKTRGQQVTLSCSPISGHRSVSWYQQTPGQGLQFLFEYFSETQRNKGNFPGRFSGRQFSNSRSEMNVSTLELGDSALYLCASRPGTGAYNEQFFGPGTRLTVL.

Many counts were recorded for this clonotype. This rearrangement joins TRBV20-1 to TRBJ2-4; 7 bases align to TRBD2. V dropped 3 bases and J dropped 0; count of bases not matched to a gene: 2. The CDR3 contains 14 residues. CDR1 and CDR2 from the germline V gene are DFQATT and SNEGSKA (reference sequence). The CDR3 DNA sequence: TGCAGTGCTAGTGCGGGAGTAGCCAAAAACATTCAGTACTTC. Translation: CSASAGVAKNIQYF.

The table lists this clonotype with many counts. The V and J genes are TRBV6-4 and TRBJ2-1; D ambiguous. CDR1 is MRHNA and CDR2 is SNTAGT in the germline V gene. Trimming pared 4 bases from V and 8 bases from J, leaving 18 bases between. This CDR3 is built from 15 residues. The CDR3: CASSVRAAETDEQFF. The CDR3 region has the DNA TGTGCCAGCAGTGTTAGAGCCGCCGAGACCGATGAGCAGTTCTTC.

This clonotype came up many times. In DNA form, the CDR3 reads TGTGCCAGCAGTTTAGTACTGGGGATAGGCGGCTACACCTTC. It codes for CASSLVLGIGGYTF. The rearrangement joins TRBV12-3 or TRBV12-4 to TRBJ1-2, with no clear D. The CDR3 is 14 amino acids. Between the trimmed V and J ends, which lost 1 base and 8 bases, there was a span of 14 bases.

At least ten counts were recorded for this clonotype. The chain uses TRBV7-8 and TRBJ2-1; 8 nucleotides agree with TRBD2. V lost 2 bases to trimming and J lost 7 bases; unmatched junction nucleotides: 4. Looked up from germline, CDR1 is SGHVS and CDR2 is FQNEAQ. This CDR3 is 14 amino acids long. The CDR3 reads CASSLRGGGNEQFF. Written as DNA, the CDR3 is TGTGCCAGCAGCTTAAGGGGCGGGGGGAATGAGCAGTTCTTC.